This record concerns one TCR beta chain sequence. This entry belongs to a study of shared clonotypes between healthy human individuals. As for the study in general: Three plates each covered CD4 naive and memory; CD8 naive two, CD8 memory one.

CDR3 length: 13 residues. Germline lookup yields CDR1 MNHEY and CDR2 SMNVEV (reference sequence). V lost 0 bases and J 4 bases, leaving 7 bases between the germline ends. Using immunoSEQ multiplex PCR, the repertoire was profiled, and TCRdb retains in-frame clones only, with some absent. Here the sample spans 1,500,000 or so clones, around 98.5% being singletons. Sequencing used naive CD4+ T cells sorted from blood. As to subset: CD45RA+ positively selected. The clonotype originates from a man between 25 and 39 years old in good health. The chain combines TRBV27 with TRBJ2-7; D is unresolved. CDR3 bases: TGTGCCAGCAGTTTATCGTTTGCATACGAGCAGTACTTC. This encodes CASSLSFAYEQYF.